This T cell receptor (beta chain) originates from a study of cytotoxic CD8 clonotypes in ibrutinib-treated CLL. Looking at the study overall: Response sampling came at median approximately a year of treatment, ranging roughly 6 to 40 months. General observations from the study: The study found baseline clonality above age-matched healthy donors, tracking circulating CD8+ T-cell counts.

The CDR3 is made up of 15 amino acids. The germline V gene has CDR1 SNHLY and CDR2 FYNNEI. With 6 bases removed from V and 1 base from J, the gap between germline ends came to 12 bases. Sequencing used immunoSEQ multiplex PCR; TCRdb keeps in-frame clones, though not all of them. The sample includes around 200,000 clones, approximately 79% of them seen just once. Details on this clone: What it binds is not known.

The rearrangement links TRBV2 to TRBJ2-2; D ambiguous. The clonotype originates from a human donor with chronic lymphocytic leukemia. Specimen: PBMCs, collected after 12 months of ibrutinib treatment. CDR3 nucleotide sequence: TGTGCCAGCAGACCCGGCGGCCAGAACACCGGGGAGCTGTTTTTT. This codes for CASRPGGQNTGELFF.